Described below is a single TCR beta chain sequence and its context. The clone's antigen remains unknown. One base away there is no much larger clone; base qualities are not given. TCRbeta CDR3 regions were amplified from genomic DNA by means of the immunoSEQ Assay, a bias-controlled multiplex PCR. The authors' analysis ran thus. The number of nucleated cells in each sample was estimated by amplification of reference gene primers within the assay. To quantify the absolute abundance of each unique TCRbeta CDR3 rearrangement, sequence reads were collapsed and filtered. For each sample, productive Simpson clonality was calculated as the square root of Simpson's diversity index over productive rearrangements. Entries here come from immuneACCESS through TCRdb and include only in-frame sequences with V and J called. Some clones fail to appear in such tables; in the studies checked, an unresolved V gene covers under half of the shortfall, and the cause of the remainder is unknown. Clone size and V and J calls were adopted from that table, with D and trimming inferred from the DNA. Across this sample there are around 100,000 clones, with about 90% seen only once. Roughly 5.2% of the sample comes from the top ten.

One collaborating source in Seattle enrolled patients during active infection and followed them longitudinally through the course of disease. The collaborating institutions used their own protocols to collect whole blood in K2EDTA tubes. For TCRbeta analysis, collaborator samples were shipped as frozen whole blood, as isolated PBMCs, or as DNA extracted from either sample type. The data stem from a study of blood T cell repertoires in COVID-19 (dated by TCRdb to about 2020). Broadly, across the study: Collaborator samples came from the United States, Italy and Spain and covered acute and convalescent phases of COVID-19. The prospective study material was composed of cDNA or gDNA derived from T cells, B-cell-depleted T cells, or PBMCs. Subjects who had been exposed to COVID-19, were actively infected with it, or had recovered from it provided the deeply sampled blood TCRbeta repertoires that made up the dataset. A freely available public database, intended as a resource for researchers studying the immune response to SARS-CoV-2, is where the repertoires were released. Samples were obtained from the ongoing ImmuneRACE study (first 160 participants) and from about 1,300 subjects provided by 6 global collaborators. A de-identified subject ID, COVID-19 status, age in years and sex were almost always included in the sample metadata. Where available, HLA class I and class II types were taken from metadata supplied by the sample provider and were not determined by assay-based typing. The paper as a whole reports these results and caveats: The quantity of clinical and demographic metadata differed by source and by participant and was supplied without curation.

The V end gives up 4 bases and the J end 6 bases, leaving 11 bases in the junction not matched to a gene. From the cysteine up to the phenylalanine, the CDR3 has a length of 14 residues. Only the CDR3 portion is preserved as DNA: 42 bases, with reading frame beginning at the first base. The germline V gene yields SQVTM for CDR1 and ANQGSEA for CDR2. Sequencing input: peripheral blood. The V and J genes are TRBV29-1 and TRBJ1-1, with 7 bases in between that match TRBD1. This TCR was recovered from a woman aged 45 to 65 with COVID-19, enrolled during active disease. The CDR3 here reads CSVGAWDSVPEAFF. The nucleotide sequence is given as TGCAGCGTTGGGGCCTGGGACAGTGTGCCTGAAGCTTTCTTT.